This TCR beta chain emerged from a study of prognosis after radiotherapy for stage I lung cancer. As for the study in general: Several developed distant metastases after radiotherapy (median approximately 7 months), and some 16 had no significant progression.

Study-wide findings and caveats: Tumor specificity was not determined for the expanded TCR clones.

Collection of peripheral blood, in a volume of six milliliters, was performed at each of two time points. Genomic DNA was subjected to two-round multiplex PCR for amplification of TCR beta CDR3. First-round PCR amplification was performed with primers specific to each TRBV and TRBJ gene. TCRdb reanalysed the multiplex PCR reads using MiXCR and keeps one entry per CDR3 protein. Of 26,000 or so distinct CDR3 sequences listed, around 30% are singletons. In its sample, this clonotype was seen many times. Its target is unknown. The sequencing used PBMCs, collected before or after stereotactic body radiation therapy (not recorded which). The clonotype originates from a donor over 45 with non-small cell lung cancer.

CDR3 sequence: CAWSGQGNSPLHF. CDR3 in DNA: TGTGCCTGGAGCGGACAGGGGAATTCACCCCTCCACTTT. V usage is TRBV30 and J usage is TRBJ1-6; TRBD1 matches 9 bases. CDR1 is GTSNPN, CDR2 SVGIG, per germline (reference sequence). V lost 3 bases and J lost 7; bases outside the gene matches: 1. The CDR3 runs 13 residues.